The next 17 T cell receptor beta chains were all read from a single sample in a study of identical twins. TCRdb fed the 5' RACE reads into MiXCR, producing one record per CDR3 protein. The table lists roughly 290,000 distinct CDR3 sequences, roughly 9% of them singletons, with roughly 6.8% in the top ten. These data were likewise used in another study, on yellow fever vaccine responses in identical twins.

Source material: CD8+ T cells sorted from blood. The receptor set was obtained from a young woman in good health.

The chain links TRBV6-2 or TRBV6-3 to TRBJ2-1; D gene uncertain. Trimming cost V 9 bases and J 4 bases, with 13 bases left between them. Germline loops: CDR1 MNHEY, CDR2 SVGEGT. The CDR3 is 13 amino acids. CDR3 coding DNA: TGTGCCAGTGACCTCGGACCGTACAATGAGCAGTTCTTC. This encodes CASDLGPYNEQFF.

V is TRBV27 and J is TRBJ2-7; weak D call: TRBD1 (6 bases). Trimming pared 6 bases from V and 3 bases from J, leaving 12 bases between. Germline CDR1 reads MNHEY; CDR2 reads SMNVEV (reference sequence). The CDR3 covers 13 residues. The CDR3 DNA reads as TGTGCCAGCAGAACAGGGACCCTCTACGAGCAGTACTTC. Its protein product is CASRTGTLYEQYF.

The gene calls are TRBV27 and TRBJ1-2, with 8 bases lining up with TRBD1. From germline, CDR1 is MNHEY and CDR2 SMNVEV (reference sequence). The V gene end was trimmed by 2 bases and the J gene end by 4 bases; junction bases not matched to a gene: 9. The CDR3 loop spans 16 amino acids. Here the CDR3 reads CASSLSGTGSFYGYTF. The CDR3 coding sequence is TGTGCCAGCAGTTTAAGTGGGACAGGATCGTTCTATGGCTACACCTTC.

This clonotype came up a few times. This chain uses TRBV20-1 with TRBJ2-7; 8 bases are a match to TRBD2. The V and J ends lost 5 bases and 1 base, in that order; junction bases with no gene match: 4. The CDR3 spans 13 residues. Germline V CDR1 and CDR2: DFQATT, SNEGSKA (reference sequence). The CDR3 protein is CSARTSLSYEQYF. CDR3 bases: TGCAGTGCTCGGACTAGCTTGTCCTACGAGCAGTACTTC.

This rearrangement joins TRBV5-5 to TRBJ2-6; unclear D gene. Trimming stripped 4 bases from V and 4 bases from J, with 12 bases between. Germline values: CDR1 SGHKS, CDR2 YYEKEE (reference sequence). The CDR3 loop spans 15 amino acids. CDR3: CASSPIGGGANVLTF. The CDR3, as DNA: TGTGCCAGCAGCCCGATTGGTGGAGGGGCCAACGTCCTGACTTTC.

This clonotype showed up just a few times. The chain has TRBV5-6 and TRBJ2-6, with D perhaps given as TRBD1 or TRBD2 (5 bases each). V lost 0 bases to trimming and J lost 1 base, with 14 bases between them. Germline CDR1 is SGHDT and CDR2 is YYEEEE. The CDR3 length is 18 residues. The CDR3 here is CASSLVTGPSSGANVLTF. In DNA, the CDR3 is TGTGCCAGCAGCTTGGTAACGGGGCCCTCATCTGGGGCCAACGTCCTGACTTTC.

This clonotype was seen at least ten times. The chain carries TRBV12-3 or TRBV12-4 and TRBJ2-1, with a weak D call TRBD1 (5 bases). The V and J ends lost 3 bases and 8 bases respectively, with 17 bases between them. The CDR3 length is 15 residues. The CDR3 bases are TGTGCCAGCAGTTTTTGGCTCCATAGGGGCGATGAGCAGTTCTTC. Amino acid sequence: CASSFWLHRGDEQFF.

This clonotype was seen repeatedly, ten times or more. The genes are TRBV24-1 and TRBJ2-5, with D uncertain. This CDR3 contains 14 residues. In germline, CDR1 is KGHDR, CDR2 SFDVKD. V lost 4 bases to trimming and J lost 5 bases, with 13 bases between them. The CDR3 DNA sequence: TGTGCCACCAGTGACCTGAGATCCGGGGAGACCCAGTACTTC. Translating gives CATSDLRSGETQYF.

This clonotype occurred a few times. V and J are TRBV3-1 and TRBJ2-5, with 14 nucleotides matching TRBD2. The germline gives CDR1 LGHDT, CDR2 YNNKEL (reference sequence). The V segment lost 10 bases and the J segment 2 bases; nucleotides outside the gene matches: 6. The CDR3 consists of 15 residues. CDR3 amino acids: CATLGLAGGQETQYF. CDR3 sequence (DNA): TGTGCCACCCTAGGACTAGCGGGGGGACAAGAGACCCAGTACTTC.

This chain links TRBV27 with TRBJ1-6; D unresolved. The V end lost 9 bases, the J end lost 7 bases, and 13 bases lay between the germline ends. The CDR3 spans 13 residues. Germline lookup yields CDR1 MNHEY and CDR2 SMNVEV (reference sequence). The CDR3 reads CARRWAGNSPLHF. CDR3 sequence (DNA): TGTGCCAGGAGGTGGGCAGGAAATTCACCCCTCCACTTT.

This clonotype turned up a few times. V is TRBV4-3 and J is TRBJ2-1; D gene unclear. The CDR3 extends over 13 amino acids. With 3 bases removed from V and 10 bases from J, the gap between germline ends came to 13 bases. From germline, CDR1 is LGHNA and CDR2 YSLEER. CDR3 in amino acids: CASSHAPGNEQFF. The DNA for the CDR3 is TGCGCCAGCAGCCACGCCCCCGGCAACGAGCAGTTCTTC.

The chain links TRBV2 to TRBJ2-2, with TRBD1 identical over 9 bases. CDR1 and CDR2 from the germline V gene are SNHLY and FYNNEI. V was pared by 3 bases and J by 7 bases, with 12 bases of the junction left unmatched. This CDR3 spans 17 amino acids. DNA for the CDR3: TGTGCCAGCAGTGACCGGGACAGGGATTTGTTGGGCGGGGAGCTGTTTTTT. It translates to CASSDRDRDLLGGELFF.

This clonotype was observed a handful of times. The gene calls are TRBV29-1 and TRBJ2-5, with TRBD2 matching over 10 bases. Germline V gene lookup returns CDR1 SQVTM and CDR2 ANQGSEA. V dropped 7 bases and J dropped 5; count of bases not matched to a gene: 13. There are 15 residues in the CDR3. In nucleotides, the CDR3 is TGCAGCGCACCTAGCGGGGGCAAACCACGGGAGACCCAGTACTTC. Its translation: CSAPSGGKPRETQYF.

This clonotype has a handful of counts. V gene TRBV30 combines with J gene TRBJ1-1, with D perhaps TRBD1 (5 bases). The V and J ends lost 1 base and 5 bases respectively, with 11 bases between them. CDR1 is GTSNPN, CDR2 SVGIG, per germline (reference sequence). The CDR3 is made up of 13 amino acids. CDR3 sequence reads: CAWSALGVTEAFF. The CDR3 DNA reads TGTGCCTGGAGTGCACTGGGGGTAACTGAAGCTTTCTTT. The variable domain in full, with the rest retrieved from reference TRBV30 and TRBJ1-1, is SQTIHQWPATLVQPVGSPLSLECTVEGTSNPNLYWYRQAAGRGLQLLFYSVGIGQISSEVPQNLSASRPQDRQFILSSKKLLLSDSGFYLCAWSALGVTEAFFGQGTRLTVV.

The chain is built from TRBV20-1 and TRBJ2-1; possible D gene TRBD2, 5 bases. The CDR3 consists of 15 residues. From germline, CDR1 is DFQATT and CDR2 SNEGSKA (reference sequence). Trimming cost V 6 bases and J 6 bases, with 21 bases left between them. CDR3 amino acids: CSAEGNYSKGNEQFF. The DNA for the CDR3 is TGCAGTGCCGAGGGTAACTACTCAAAGGGCAATGAGCAGTTCTTC.

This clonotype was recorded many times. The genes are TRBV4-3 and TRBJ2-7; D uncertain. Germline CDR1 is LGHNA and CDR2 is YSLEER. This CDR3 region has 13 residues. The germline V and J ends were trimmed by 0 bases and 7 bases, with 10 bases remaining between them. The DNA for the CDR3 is TGCGCCAGCAGCCAAGATACCACCAGGGAGCAGTACTTC. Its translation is CASSQDTTREQYF.

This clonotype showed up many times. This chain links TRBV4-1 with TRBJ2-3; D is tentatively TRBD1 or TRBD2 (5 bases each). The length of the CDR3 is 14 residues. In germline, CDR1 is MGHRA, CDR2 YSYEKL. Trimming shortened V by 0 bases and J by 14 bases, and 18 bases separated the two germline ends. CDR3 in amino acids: CASSQESGRDVAYF. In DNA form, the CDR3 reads TGCGCCAGCAGCCAAGAAAGTGGCAGGGACGTCGCGTATTTT.